These 7 T cell receptor beta chains share one sample of origin, sequenced in a study of PD-L1 blockade in urothelial cancer. This table comes from immunoSEQ multiplex PCR, and its TCRdb copy is limited to in-frame clones, with some not included. There are some 89,000 clones in the sample; about 84% occur only once, and under 15% lies in the top ten. Time point indicated: pretreatment peripheral blood. This material consisted of PBMCs, taken around atezolizumab (anti-PD-L1) treatment. These receptors all stem from a man in his sixties with urothelial cancer.

This chain joins TRBV5-1 and TRBJ2-5, with TRBD1 matching 9 bases. CDR1 and CDR2 (germline): SGHRS, YFSETQ. The CDR3 length is 14 residues. The junction had 6 bases not matched to a gene; V was cut back by 4 bases and J by 5 bases. CDR3: CASSTTGGAETQYF. The CDR3 region has the DNA TGCGCCAGCAGCACGACAGGGGGAGCCGAGACCCAGTACTTC. Full variable domain (missing parts from reference TRBV5-1 and TRBJ2-5): KAGVTQTPRYLIKTRGQQVTLSCSPISGHRSVSWYQQTPGQGLQFLFEYFSETQRNKGNFPGRFSGRQFSNSRSEMNVSTLELGDSALYLCASSTTGGAETQYFGPGTRLLVL.

V usage is TRBV21-1 and J usage is TRBJ2-7; the DNA was not used to check the table's D call, TRBD2. TRBV21-1 is given as a pseudogene. The CDR3 consists of 18 residues. The CDR3 DNA reads as TGTGCCAGCAGCAAAAATCTGAGCTTTCACGGGGGTTTCTACGAGCAGTACTTC. Protein product: CASSKNLSFHGGFYEQYF.

The gene calls are TRBV6-5 and TRBJ1-2, with 11 positions matching TRBD1. V dropped 2 bases and J dropped 9; count of bases not matched to a gene: 5. CDR1 MNHEY and CDR2 SVGAGI come from the germline V gene. The CDR3 is 14 residues long. The CDR3 spells CASSYAGQGVRYTF. The CDR3 nucleotides are TGTGCCAGCAGTTACGCGGGACAGGGGGTGCGCTACACCTTC.

V and J are TRBV4-1 and TRBJ1-1; the D gene is possibly TRBD1 (6 bases). Per the germline V gene, CDR1 is MGHRA and CDR2 is YSYEKL. V lost 2 bases, J lost 0 bases, and 10 bases lay in between. This CDR3 is 15 amino acids long. The CDR3 sequence: CASSQQQGLNTEAFF. The CDR3 nucleotides read TGCGCCAGCAGCCAACAACAGGGATTGAACACTGAAGCTTTCTTT.

The chain is built from TRBV28 and TRBJ2-1, with 10 bases fitting TRBD2. Germline values: CDR1 MDHEN, CDR2 SYDVKM. The length of the CDR3 is 15 residues. The V segment lost 8 bases and the J segment 11 bases; nucleotides outside the gene matches: 15. The DNA of the CDR3 is TGTGCCAGCCTCCCCAGCGGGAGGGCCCAAGGGAAGCAGTTCTTC. This encodes CASLPSGRAQGKQFF. Drawing the rest from reference TRBV28 and TRBJ2-1, the complete variable domain is DVKVTQSSRYLVKRTGEKVFLECVQDMDHENMFWYRQDPGLGLRLIYFSYDVKMKEKGDIPEGYSVSREKKERFSLILESASTNQTSMYLCASLPSGRAQGKQFFGPGTRLTVL.

The genes are TRBV7-8 and TRBJ1-2; a weak D match, TRBD1 (5 bases). This CDR3 has 14 residues. The germline gives CDR1 SGHVS, CDR2 FQNEAQ. V lost 3 bases to trimming and J lost 7 bases, with 15 bases between them. The CDR3 region is CASSLTAIKGGYTF. In DNA, the CDR3 is TGTGCCAGCAGCTTGACAGCCATAAAAGGTGGCTACACCTTC. Drawing the rest from reference TRBV7-8 and TRBJ1-2, the complete variable domain is GAGVSQSPRYKVAKRGQDVALRCDPISGHVSLFWYQQALGQGPEFLTYFQNEAQLDKSGLPSDRFFAERPEGSVSTLKIQRTQQEDSAVYLCASSLTAIKGGYTFGSGTRLTVV.

This rearrangement joins TRBV6-4 to TRBJ1-5; 7 bases agree with TRBD1. Per germline, CDR1 MRHNA and CDR2 SNTAGT. This CDR3 comprises 13 residues. V was pared by 11 bases and J by 6 bases, with 10 bases of the junction left unmatched. CDR3 sequence (DNA): TGTGCCGGGACTCAGGGGGAATTTCAGCCCCAGCATTTT. Its protein is CAGTQGEFQPQHF.